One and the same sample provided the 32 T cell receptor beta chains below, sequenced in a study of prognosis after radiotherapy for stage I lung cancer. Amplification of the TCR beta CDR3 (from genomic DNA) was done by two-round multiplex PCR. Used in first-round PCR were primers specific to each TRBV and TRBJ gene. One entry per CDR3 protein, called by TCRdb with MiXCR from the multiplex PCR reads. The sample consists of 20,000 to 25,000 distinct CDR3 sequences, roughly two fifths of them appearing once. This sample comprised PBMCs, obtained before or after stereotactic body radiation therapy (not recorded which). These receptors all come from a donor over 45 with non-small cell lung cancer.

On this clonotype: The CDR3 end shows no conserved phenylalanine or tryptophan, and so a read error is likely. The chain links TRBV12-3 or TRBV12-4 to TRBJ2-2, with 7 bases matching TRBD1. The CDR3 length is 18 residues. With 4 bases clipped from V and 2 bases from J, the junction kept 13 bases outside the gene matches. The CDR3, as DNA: TGTGCCAGCAGTTCATGCAAAGGGTACAGGGGTAACACCGGGGAGCTGTTTTCT. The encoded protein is CASSSCKGYRGNTGELFS.

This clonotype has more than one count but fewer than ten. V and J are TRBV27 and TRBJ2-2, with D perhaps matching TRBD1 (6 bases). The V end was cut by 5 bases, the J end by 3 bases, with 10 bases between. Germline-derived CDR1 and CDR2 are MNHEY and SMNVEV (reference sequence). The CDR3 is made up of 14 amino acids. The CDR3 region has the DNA TGTGCCAGCAGTAGGGGGTCGGACACCGGGGAGCTGTTTTTT. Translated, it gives CASSRGSDTGELFF.

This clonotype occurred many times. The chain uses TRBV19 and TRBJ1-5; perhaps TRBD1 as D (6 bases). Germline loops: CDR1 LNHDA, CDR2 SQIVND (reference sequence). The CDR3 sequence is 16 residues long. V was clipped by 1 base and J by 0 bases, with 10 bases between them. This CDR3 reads CASSIAGDYSNQPQHF. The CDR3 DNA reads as TGTGCCAGTAGTATAGCAGGGGACTATAGCAATCAGCCCCAGCATTTT.

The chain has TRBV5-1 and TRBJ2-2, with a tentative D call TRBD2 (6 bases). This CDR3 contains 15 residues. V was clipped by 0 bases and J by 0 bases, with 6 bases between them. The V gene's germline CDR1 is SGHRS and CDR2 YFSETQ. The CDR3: CASSLGGANTGELFF. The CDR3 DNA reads TGCGCCAGCAGCTTGGGGGGGGCGAACACCGGGGAGCTGTTTTTT.

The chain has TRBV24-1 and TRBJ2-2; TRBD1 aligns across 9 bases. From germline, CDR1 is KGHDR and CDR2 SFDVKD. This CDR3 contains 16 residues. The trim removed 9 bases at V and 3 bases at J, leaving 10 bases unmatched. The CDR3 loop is CATGWDRAVDTGELFF. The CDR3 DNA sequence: TGTGCCACCGGATGGGACAGGGCCGTCGACACCGGGGAGCTGTTTTTT.

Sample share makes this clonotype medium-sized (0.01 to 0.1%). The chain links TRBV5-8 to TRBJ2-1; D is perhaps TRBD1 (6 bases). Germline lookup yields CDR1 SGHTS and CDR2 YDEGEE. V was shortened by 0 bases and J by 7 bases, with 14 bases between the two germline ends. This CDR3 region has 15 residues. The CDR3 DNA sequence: TGTGCCAGCAGCTTGGTGGGACACGCAAGGAATGAGCAGTTCTTC. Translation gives CASSLVGHARNEQFF.

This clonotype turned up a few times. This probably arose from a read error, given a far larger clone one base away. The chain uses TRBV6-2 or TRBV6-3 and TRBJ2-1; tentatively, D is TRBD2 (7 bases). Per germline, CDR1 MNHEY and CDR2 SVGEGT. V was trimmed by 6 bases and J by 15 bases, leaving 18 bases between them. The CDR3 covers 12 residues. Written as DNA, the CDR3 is TGTGCCAGCAGCCCTGAGGGGGGGCGGGTGTTCTTC. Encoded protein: CASSPEGGRVFF.

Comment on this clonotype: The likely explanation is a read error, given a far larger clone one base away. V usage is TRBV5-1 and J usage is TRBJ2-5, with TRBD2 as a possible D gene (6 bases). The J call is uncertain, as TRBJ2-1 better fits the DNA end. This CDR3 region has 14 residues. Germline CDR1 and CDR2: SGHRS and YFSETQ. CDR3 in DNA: TGCGCCAGCAGTCGTTGGAGGGTCGACAATGAGCAGTTCTTC. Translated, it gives CASSRWRVDNEQFF.

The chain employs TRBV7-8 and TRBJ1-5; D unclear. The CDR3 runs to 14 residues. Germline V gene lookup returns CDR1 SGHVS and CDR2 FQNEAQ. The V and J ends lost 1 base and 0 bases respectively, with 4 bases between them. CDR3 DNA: TGTGCCAGCAGCTTAGGAGATAGCAATCAGCCCCAGCATTTT. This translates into CASSLGDSNQPQHF.

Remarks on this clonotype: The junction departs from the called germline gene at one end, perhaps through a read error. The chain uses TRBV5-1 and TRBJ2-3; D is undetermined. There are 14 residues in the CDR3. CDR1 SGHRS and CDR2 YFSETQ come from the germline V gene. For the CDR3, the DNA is TGCGCCAACAGCTTGTTACCGAGAGGAGATACGCAGTATTTT. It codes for CANSLLPRGDTQYF.

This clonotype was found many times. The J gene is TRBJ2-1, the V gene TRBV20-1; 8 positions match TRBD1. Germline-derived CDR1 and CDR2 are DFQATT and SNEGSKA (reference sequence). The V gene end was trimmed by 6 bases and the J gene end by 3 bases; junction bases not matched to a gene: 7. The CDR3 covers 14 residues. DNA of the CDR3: TGCAGTGCCCGGGGGACAGGAGACTACAATGAGCAGTTCTTC. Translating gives CSARGTGDYNEQFF.

CDR3 nucleotides: TGTGCCAGCAGTTCGTGCCGAGCCGGGACTAGCGGGATTGAGACCCAGTACTTC. This codes for CASSSCRAGTSGIETQYF. This chain connects TRBV6-1 to TRBJ2-5, with 13 bases matching TRBD2. The CDR3 runs 18 residues. Trimming cost V 5 bases and J 5 bases; bases outside gene matches: 14. The germline V gene has CDR1 MNHNS and CDR2 SASEGT.

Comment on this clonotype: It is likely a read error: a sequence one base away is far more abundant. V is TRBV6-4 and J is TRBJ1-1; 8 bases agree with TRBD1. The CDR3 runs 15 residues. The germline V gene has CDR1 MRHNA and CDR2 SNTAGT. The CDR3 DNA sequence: TGTGCCATCAGTGGACCCGAGACAGGGGCCACTGAAGCTTTCTTT. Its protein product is CAISGPETGATEAFF.

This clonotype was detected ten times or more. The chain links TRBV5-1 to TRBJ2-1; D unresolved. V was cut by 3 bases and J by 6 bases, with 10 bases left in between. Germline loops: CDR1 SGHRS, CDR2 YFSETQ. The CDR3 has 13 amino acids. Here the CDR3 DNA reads TGCGCCAGCAGCTCGGCAAGGCTCAATGAGCAGTTCTTC. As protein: CASSSARLNEQFF.

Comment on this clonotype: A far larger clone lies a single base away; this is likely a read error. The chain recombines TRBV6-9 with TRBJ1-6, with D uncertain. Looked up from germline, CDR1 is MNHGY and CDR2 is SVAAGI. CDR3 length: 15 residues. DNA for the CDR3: TGTGCCAGCACCACGCGGAATAGAGGGAAATCACACCTCCACTTT. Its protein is CASTTRNRGKSHLHF.

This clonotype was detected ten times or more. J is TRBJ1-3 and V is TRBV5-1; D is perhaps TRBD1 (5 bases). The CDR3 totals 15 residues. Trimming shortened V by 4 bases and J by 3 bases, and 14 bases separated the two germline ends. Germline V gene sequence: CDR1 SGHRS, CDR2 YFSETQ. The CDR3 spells CASSPGAYGGNTIYF. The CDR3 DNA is TGCGCCAGCAGCCCCGGGGCTTACGGTGGAAACACCATATATTTT.

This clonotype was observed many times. This CDR3 reads CASSFVPYKGGYTF. CDR3 bases: TGTGCCAGCAGTTTCGTCCCTTATAAGGGTGGCTACACCTTC. This chain connects TRBV12-3 or TRBV12-4 to TRBJ1-2; no firm D call. The CDR3 is 14 amino acids. The V and J ends lost 3 bases and 7 bases respectively, with 15 bases between them.

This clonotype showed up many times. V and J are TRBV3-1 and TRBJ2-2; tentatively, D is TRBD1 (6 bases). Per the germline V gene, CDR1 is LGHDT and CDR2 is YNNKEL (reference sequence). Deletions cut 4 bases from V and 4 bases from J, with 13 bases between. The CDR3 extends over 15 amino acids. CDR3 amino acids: CASSPNPGATGELFF. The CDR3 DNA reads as TGTGCCAGCAGCCCGAACCCAGGGGCCACCGGGGAGCTGTTTTTT.

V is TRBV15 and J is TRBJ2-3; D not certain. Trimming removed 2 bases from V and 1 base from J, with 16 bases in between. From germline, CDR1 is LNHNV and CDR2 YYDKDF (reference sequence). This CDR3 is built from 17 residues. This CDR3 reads CATSRHRARSGTDTQYF. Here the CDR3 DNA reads TGTGCCACCAGCAGACACCGGGCTAGATCGGGCACAGATACGCAGTATTTT.

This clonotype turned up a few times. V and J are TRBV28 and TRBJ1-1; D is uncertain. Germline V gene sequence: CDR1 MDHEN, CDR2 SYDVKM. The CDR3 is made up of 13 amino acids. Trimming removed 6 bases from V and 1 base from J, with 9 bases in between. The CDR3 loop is CASRVTQNTEAFF. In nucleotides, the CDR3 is TGTGCCAGCAGAGTGACACAGAACACTGAAGCTTTCTTT. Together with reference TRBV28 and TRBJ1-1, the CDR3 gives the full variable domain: DVKVTQSSRYLVKRTGEKVFLECVQDMDHENMFWYRQDPGLGLRLIYFSYDVKMKEKGDIPEGYSVSREKKERFSLILESASTNQTSMYLCASRVTQNTEAFFGQGTRLTVV.

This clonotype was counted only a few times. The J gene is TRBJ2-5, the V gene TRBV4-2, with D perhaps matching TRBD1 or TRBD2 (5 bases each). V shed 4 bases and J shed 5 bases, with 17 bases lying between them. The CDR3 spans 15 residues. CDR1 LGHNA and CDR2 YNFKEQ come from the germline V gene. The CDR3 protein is CASSRVGGVGETQYF. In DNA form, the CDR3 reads TGTGCCAGCAGCCGAGTTGGGGGAGTGGGGGAGACCCAGTACTTC.

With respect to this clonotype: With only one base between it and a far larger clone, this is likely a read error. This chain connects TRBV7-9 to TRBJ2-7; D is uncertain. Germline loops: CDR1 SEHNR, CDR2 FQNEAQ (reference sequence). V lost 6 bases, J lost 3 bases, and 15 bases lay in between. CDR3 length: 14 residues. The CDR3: CASSHGLSYYEQYF. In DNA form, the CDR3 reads TGTGCCAGCAGTCACGGTCTCTCGTACTACGAGCAGTACTTC. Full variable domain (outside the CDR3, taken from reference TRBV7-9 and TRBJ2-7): DTGVSQNPRHKITKRGQNVTFRCDPISEHNRLYWYRQTLGQGPEFLTYFQNEAQLEKSRLLSDRFSAERPKGSFSTLEIQRTEQGDSAMYLCASSHGLSYYEQYFGPGTRLTVT.

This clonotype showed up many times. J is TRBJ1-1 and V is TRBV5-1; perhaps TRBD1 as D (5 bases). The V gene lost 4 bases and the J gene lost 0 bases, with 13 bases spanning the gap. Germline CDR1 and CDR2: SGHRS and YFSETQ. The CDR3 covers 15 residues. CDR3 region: CASSPRGGLNTEAFF. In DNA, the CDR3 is TGCGCCAGCAGCCCCCGCGGGGGATTGAACACTGAAGCTTTCTTT.

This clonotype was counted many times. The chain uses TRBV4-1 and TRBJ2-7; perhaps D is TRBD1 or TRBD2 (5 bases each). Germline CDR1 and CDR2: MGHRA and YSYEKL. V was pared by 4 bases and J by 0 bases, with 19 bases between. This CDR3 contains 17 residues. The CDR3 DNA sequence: TGCGCCAGCAGCCTCGGGTCTAGGGCAGGGACCTCCTACGAGCAGTACTTC. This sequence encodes CASSLGSRAGTSYEQYF.

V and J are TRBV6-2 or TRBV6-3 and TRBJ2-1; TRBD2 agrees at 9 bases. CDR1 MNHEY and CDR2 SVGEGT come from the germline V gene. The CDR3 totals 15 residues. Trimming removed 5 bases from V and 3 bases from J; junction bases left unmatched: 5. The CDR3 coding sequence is TGTGCCAGCAGTGACATAGCGGGGGACTACAATGAGCAGTTCTTC. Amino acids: CASSDIAGDYNEQFF.

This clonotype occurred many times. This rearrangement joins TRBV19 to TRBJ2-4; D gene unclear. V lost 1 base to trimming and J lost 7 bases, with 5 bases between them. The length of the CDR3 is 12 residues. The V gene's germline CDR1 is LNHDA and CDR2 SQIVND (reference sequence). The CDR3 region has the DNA TGTGCCAGTAGTATAGTCCCGAACATTCAGTACTTC. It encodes CASSIVPNIQYF.

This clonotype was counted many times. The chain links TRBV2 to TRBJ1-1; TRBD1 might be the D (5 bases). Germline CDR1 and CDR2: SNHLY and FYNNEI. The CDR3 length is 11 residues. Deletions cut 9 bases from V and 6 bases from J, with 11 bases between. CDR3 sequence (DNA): TGTGCCAGTAAAACGGGGGCTGAAGCTTTCTTT. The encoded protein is CASKTGAEAFF. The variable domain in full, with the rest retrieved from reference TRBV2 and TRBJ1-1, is EPEVTQTPSHQVTQMGQEVILRCVPISNHLYFYWYRQILGQKVEFLVSFYNNEISEKSEIFDDQFSVERPDGSNFTLKIRSTKLEDSAMYFCASKTGAEAFFGQGTRLTVV.

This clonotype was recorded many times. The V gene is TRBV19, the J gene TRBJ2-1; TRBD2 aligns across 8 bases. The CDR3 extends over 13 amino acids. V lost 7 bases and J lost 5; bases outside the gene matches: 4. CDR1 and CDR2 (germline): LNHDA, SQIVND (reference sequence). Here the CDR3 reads CASMPGGHNEQFF. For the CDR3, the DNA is TGTGCCAGTATGCCGGGAGGGCACAATGAGCAGTTCTTC.

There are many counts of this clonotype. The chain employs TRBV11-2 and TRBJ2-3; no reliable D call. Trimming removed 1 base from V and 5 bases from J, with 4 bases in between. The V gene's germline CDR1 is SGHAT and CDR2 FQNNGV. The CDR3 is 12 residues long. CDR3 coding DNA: TGTGCCAGCAGCTTAGCAGAAGATACGCAGTATTTT. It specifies CASSLAEDTQYF.

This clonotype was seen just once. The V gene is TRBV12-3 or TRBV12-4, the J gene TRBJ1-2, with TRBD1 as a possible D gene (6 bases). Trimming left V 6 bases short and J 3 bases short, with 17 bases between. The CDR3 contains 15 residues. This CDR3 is CASRKTGEGYYGYTF. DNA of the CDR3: TGTGCCAGCAGAAAGACAGGCGAGGGTTACTATGGCTACACCTTC.

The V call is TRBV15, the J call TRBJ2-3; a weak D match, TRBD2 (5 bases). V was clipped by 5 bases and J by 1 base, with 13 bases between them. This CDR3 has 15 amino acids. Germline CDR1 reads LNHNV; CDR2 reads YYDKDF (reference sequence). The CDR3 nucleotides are TGTGCCACCAGCCCAACTAGGGAGCGCACAGATACGCAGTATTTT. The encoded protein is CATSPTRERTDTQYF.

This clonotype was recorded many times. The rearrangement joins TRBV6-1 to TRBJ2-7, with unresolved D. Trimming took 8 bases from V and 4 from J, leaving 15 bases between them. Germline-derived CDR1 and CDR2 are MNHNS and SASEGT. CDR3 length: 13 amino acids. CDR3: CASANPWSYEQYF. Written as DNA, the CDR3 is TGTGCCAGCGCCAATCCCTGGTCTTACGAGCAGTACTTC.